This record covers a single T cell receptor beta chain. The target antigen is unknown. V lost 4 bases, J lost 2 bases, and 12 bases stayed unmatched. This CDR3 has 17 amino acids. Germline CDR1 reads SGDLS; CDR2 reads YYNGEE. Some clones are missing from TCRdb's copy, which holds only in-frame ones; the method was immunoSEQ multiplex PCR. The sample shows about 94,000 clones, roughly 86% of them seen only once. These data are taken from a study of identifying expanded T cells in peripheral blood. Notes on the study in general: Over two and four weeks, about 15 and 18 clones changed, versus around 1.2 between replicates. Across healthy donors, higher total template counts meant significantly greater roughly 2-week count variance.

The clonotype originates from a person between 18 and 75 years old in good health. Sequencing was done on a sample of blood. V usage is TRBV9 and J usage is TRBJ2-3, with 8 bases matching TRBD2. The CDR3 spells CASSPVTGGAYTDTQYF. Written as DNA, the CDR3 is TGTGCCAGCAGCCCCGTGACGGGGGGGGCCTACACAGATACGCAGTATTTT.